The rows below give T cell receptor beta chains drawn from one sample of a study of blood T cell repertoires in COVID-19. Assay used: immunoSEQ multiplex PCR; TCRdb lists only in-frame clones, some missing. The table includes hundreds of thousands of clones, more than 70% detected once. The sequenced sample consisted of peripheral blood. The receptors shown here come from a woman aged 40 to 55 who had recovered from COVID-19. Both conserved end residues are trimmed from each CDR3. D genes are given only for firm matches.

d_gene | j_gene | len | v_gene | CDR3aa
- | TRBJ2-2 | 14 | TRBV6-5 | ASSYGLTGSAGELF
- | TRBJ1-1 | 13 | TRBV7-2 | ASSPGGQMNTEAF
- | TRBJ2-2 | 14 | TRBV11-2 | ASSLVVGSPTGELF
TRBD2 | TRBJ2-5 | 15 | TRBV3-1/TRBV3-2 | ASSQETSGRGQETQY
- | TRBJ2-1 | 9 | TRBV5-1 | ASSLANEQF
- | TRBJ1-1 | 11 | TRBV29-1 | SVKQIMNTEAF
- | TRBJ1-6 | 12 | TRBV7-6 | ASSLERAGSPLH
TRBD2 | TRBJ2-1 | 14 | TRBV9 | ASSPLRGSFYNEQF
- | TRBJ2-5 | 12 | TRBV6-6 | ASNPSLYQETQY
- | TRBJ2-3 | 11 | TRBV6-6 | ASSATRTDTQY
- | TRBJ1-1 | 14 | TRBV6-5 | ASSYGQGMVYTEAF
TRBD2 | TRBJ2-3 | 14 | TRBV6-2/TRBV6-3 | ASSYHTSGRADTQY
- | TRBJ1-6 | 13 | TRBV6-5 | ASSYSAGGNSPLH
TRBD1 | TRBJ2-1 | 13 | TRBV19 | ASSMPGRGPGEQF
TRBD1 | TRBJ2-3 | 13 | TRBV5-1 | ASSLEDRGGDTQY
- | TRBJ1-1 | 14 | TRBV5-1 | ASSLDRGRANPEAF
- | TRBJ2-1 | 14 | TRBV10-3 | AISESSGGNLQEQF
TRBD2 | TRBJ2-3 | 16 | TRBV7-8 | ASSLARRLAGTTDTQY
- | TRBJ2-3 | 11 | TRBV9 | ASRRAGGDTQY
- | TRBJ2-1 | 14 | TRBV13 | ASSLLGQGPYNEQF
- | TRBJ2-1 | 14 | TRBV7-6 | ASSLGGDRTGREQF
TRBD2 | TRBJ2-2 | 13 | TRBV7-9 | ASSLTAGAAGELF
TRBD1 | TRBJ1-5 | 13 | TRBV30 | AWSVWQGAGQPQH
TRBD1 | TRBJ1-4 | 14 | TRBV6-5 | ASSYATGGGNEKLF
- | TRBJ2-5 | 12 | TRBV11-2 | ASSQGTAQETQY
TRBD1 | TRBJ1-3 | 14 | TRBV10-3 | ASHADRDSSGNTIY
TRBD1 | TRBJ1-2 | 12 | TRBV6-5 | ASRATGGLNGYT
TRBD1 | TRBJ1-2 | 11 | TRBV6-2/TRBV6-3 | ASSGQGAGGYT
- | TRBJ1-1 | 11 | TRBV6-2/TRBV6-3 | ASSWGRYTEAF
- | TRBJ1-3 | 14 | TRBV9 | ASSPQGRRSGNTIY
- | TRBJ1-1 | 12 | TRBV19 | ASKEAGSFTEAF
- | TRBJ2-2 | 11 | TRBV19 | ASSTTGAGELF
- | TRBJ1-1 | 13 | TRBV5-1 | ASSLGEGVNTEAF
TRBD1 | TRBJ2-1 | 16 | TRBV4-3 | ASSQGRQGQGAYNEQF
TRBD1 | TRBJ2-2 | 13 | TRBV6-6 | ASSSTGADTGELF
- | TRBJ1-1 | 8 | TRBV29-1 | SVGQLEAF
- | TRBJ2-7 | 11 | TRBV6-2/TRBV6-3 | ASSWGGPAEQY
- | TRBJ2-7 | 14 | TRBV4-1 | ASSQVPEAYSYEQY
- | TRBJ1-1 | 13 | TRBV9 | ASSVGSAMNTEAF
TRBD2 | TRBJ2-5 | 12 | TRBV6-6 | ASTTAGVRETQY
- | TRBJ2-5 | 11 | TRBV27 | ASSPRLVGTQY
- | TRBJ2-5 | 12 | TRBV7-2 | ASSPKRDQETQY
TRBD2 | TRBJ2-7 | 13 | TRBV6-5 | ASSYGAGGTYEQY
TRBD1 | TRBJ1-5 | 11 | TRBV6-5 | ASRGTGGQPQH
- | TRBJ2-2 | 10 | TRBV7-3 | ASSTGTGELF
- | TRBJ2-2 | 12 | TRBV30 | AWGPGLYTGELF
- | TRBJ2-6 | 15 | TRBV19 | ASSILSVAAGANVLT
- | TRBJ2-1 | 9 | TRBV20-1 | SAPRRGEQF
- | TRBJ2-3 | 13 | TRBV6-5 | ASTPRTASTDTQY
TRBD2 | TRBJ2-7 | 13 | TRBV5-4 | ASSLGDSGGYEQY
- | TRBJ2-1 | 12 | TRBV7-2 | ASRGGGSYNEQF
- | TRBJ1-4 | 12 | TRBV4-2 | ASSPDREGRKLF
- | TRBJ2-5 | 10 | TRBV30 | AWSPGPGGQY
TRBD1 | TRBJ1-1 | 13 | TRBV6-1 | ASSDLGQGGTEAF
- | TRBJ2-7 | 13 | TRBV25-1 | ASSPWGGGPGEQY